Listed here is a single T cell receptor beta chain. The antigen remains unidentified. These data are taken from a study of cytomegalovirus exposure and HLA in healthy donors. It was with 60 Vbeta and 13 Jbeta primers that the PCR ran. Using immunoSEQ multiplex PCR, the repertoire was profiled, and TCRdb retains in-frame clones only, with some absent. The sample has some 170,000 clones, around 80% seen once. The study, taken as a whole, reports: In an earlier analysis, productive rearrangement rates for most beta V segments clustered near 87% or 30%.

Sequences were obtained from PBMCs. The TCR originated in a man younger than 35 in good health and CMV-seropositive.

The CDR3 loop is CASSESRGGPGEQFF. CDR3 sequence (DNA): TGCGCCAGCAGTGAGTCCAGGGGAGGGCCGGGGGAGCAGTTCTTC. The J gene is TRBJ2-1, the V gene TRBV10-1; tentatively, D is TRBD2 (7 bases). The CDR3 has 15 amino acids. V lost 0 bases, J lost 10 bases, and 16 bases lay in between. Germline assignment: CDR1 WNHNN and CDR2 SYGVQD (reference sequence).